This T cell receptor beta chain was retrieved from a study of early T cells in non-severe SARS-CoV-2 infection. Study as a whole: Investigators sequenced bulk RNA drawn from unsorted whole blood, and chains remained unpaired.

This clonotype was found a few times. Its antigen remains unidentified. The TCR library protocol attached unique molecular identifiers to the individual cDNA molecules. Via MiXCR, TCRdb re-called the 5' RACE reads, giving one row per CDR3 protein. Of roughly 80,000 distinct CDR3 sequences detected, over 12% appear once; the ten largest clones hold around 3.3%. Findings and limits, study-wide: VDJdb matching, biased toward anti-spike CD8 responses, missed private and CD4 specificities.

The sample taken for sequencing was whole blood. This receptor was identified in an adult who was a healthcare worker with PCR-confirmed SARS-CoV-2 infection or an uninfected control (not recorded which).

The CDR3 sequence: CASRYDRGNTEAFF. Written as DNA, the CDR3 is TGTGCCAGCAGATATGACAGGGGGAACACTGAAGCTTTCTTT. The chain joins TRBV2 to TRBJ1-1, with 8 bases matching TRBD1. The CDR3 spans 14 residues. Germline V gene data show CDR1 as SNHLY and CDR2 as FYNNEI. The V and J ends lost 6 bases and 1 base, in that order; junction bases with no gene match: 4.